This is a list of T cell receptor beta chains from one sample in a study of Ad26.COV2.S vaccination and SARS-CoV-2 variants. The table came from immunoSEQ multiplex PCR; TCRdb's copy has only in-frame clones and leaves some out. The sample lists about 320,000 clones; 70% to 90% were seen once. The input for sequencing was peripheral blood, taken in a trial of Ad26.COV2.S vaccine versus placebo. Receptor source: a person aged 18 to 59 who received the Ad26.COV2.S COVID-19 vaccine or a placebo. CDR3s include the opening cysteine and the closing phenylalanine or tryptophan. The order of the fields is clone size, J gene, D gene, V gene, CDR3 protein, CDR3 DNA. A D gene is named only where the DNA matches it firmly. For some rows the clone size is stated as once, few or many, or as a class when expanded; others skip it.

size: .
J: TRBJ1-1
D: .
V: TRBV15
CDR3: CATTITEAFF
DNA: TGTGCCACCACTATAACTGAAGCTTTCTTT

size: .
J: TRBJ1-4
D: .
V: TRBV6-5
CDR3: CASSRDLGEKLFF
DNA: TGTGCCAGCAGCCGGGACCTGGGGGAAAAACTGTTTTTT

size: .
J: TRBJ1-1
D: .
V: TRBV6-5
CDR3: CASSYSWEGRNTEAFF
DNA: TGTGCCAGCAGTTACTCGTGGGAGGGCCGGAACACTGAAGCTTTCTTT

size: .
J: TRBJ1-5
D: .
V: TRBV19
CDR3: CASSIGRINQPQHF
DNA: TGTGCCAGTAGTATCGGACGGATCAATCAGCCCCAGCATTTT

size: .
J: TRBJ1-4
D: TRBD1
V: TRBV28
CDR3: CASRDRGGDEKLFF
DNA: TGTGCCAGCAGAGACAGGGGAGGGGATGAAAAACTGTTTTTT

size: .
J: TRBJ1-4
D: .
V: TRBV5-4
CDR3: CASSGNSDEKLFF
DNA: TGTGCCAGCAGCGGGAACAGCGACGAAAAACTGTTTTTT

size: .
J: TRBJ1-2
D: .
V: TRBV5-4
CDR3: CASSLKGQGYGYTF
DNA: TGTGCCAGCAGCTTGAAAGGGCAGGGCTATGGCTACACCTTC

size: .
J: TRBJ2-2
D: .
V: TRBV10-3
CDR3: CATQAVSNTGELFF
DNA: TGTGCCACCCAAGCGGTCTCGAACACCGGGGAGCTGTTTTTT

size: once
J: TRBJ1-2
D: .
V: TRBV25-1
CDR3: CASSDRNREGYTF
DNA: TGTGCCAGCAGTGACCGGAATCGAGAGGGCTACACCTTC

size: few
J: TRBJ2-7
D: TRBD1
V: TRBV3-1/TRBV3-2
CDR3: CASSHRDRGIEQYF
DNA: TGTGCCAGCAGCCACCGCGACAGGGGGATCGAGCAGTACTTC

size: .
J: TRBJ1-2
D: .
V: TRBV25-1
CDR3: CASSELDGPSNYGYTF
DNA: TGTGCCAGCAGTGAACTCGACGGACCCTCTAACTATGGCTACACCTTC

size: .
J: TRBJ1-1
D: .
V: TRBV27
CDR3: CASSSNGANTEAFF
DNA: TGTGCCAGCAGTTCAAATGGGGCAAACACTGAAGCTTTCTTT

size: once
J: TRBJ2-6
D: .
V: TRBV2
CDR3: CAMRVDGANVLTF
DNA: TGTGCCATGAGGGTGGATGGGGCCAACGTCCTGACTTTC

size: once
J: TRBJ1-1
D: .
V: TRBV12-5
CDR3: CASGLWATNTEAFF
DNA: TGTGCTAGTGGTTTGTGGGCAACGAACACTGAAGCTTTCTTT

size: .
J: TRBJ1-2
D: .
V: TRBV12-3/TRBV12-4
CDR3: CASTSIPGVAYTF
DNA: TGTGCCAGCACCTCCATCCCAGGGGTCGCCTACACCTTC

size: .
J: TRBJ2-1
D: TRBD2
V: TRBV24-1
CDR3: CATSDGRLAGEREQFF
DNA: TGTGCCACCAGTGACGGTAGACTAGCGGGGGAGCGAGAGCAGTTCTTC

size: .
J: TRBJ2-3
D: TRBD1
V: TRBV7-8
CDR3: CASSLELDRGILTDTQYF
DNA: TGTGCCAGCAGCTTAGAATTGGACAGGGGAATTTTGACAGATACGCAGTATTTT

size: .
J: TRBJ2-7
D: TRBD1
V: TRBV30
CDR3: CAWSGQGYEQYF
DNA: TGTGCCTGGTCGGGACAGGGGTACGAGCAGTACTTC

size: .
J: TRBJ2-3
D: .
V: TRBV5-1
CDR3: CASSLGPTRGTDTQYF
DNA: TGCGCCAGCAGCCTCGGGCCCACTCGGGGCACAGATACGCAGTATTTT

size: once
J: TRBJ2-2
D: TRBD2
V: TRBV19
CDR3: CATWAGGKSYWNTGELFF
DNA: TGTGCCACTTGGGCGGGGGGGAAATCCTACTGGAACACCGGGGAGCTGTTTTTT

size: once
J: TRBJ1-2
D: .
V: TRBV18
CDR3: CASSPLTQNINYGYTF
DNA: TGTGCCAGCTCACCACTGACTCAAAATATTAACTATGGCTACACCTTC

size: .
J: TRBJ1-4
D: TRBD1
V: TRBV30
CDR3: CAWRARDRGNEKLFF
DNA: TGTGCCTGGAGGGCCCGGGACAGGGGTAATGAAAAACTGTTTTTT

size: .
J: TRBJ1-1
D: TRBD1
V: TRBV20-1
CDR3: CSASDRGYTEAFF
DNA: TGCAGTGCTAGTGACAGGGGGTACACTGAAGCTTTCTTT

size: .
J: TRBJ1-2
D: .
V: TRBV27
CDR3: CASSEGGWRPNPREGNGYTF
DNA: TGTGCCAGCAGCGAAGGGGGGTGGCGACCTAACCCCAGGGAGGGTAATGGCTACACCTTC

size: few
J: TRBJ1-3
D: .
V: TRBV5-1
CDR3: CASSLGNSGNTIYF
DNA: TGCGCCAGCAGCTTGGGGAACTCTGGAAACACCATATATTTT

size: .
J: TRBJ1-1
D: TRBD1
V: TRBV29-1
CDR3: CSVETGWGTEAFF
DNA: TGCAGCGTAGAGACAGGGTGGGGAACTGAAGCTTTCTTT

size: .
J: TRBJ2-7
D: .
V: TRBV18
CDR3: CASSPIAPGIHEQYF
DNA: TGTGCCAGCTCACCAATTGCCCCAGGTATCCACGAGCAGTACTTC

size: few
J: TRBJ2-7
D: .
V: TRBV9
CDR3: CASSVGRGGEQYF
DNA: TGTGCCAGCAGCGTAGGACGAGGGGGAGAGCAGTACTTC

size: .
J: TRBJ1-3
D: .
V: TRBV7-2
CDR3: CASSPTVSGNTIYF
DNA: TGTGCCAGCAGCCCGACAGTCTCTGGAAACACCATATATTTT

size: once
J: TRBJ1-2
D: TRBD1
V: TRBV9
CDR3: CASSVAGTGDGYTF
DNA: TGTGCCAGCAGCGTCGCCGGGACAGGGGATGGCTACACCTTC

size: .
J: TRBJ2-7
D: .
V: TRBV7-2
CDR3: CASSRTGPAYEQYF
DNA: TGTGCCAGCAGCAGAACAGGTCCAGCCTACGAGCAGTACTTC

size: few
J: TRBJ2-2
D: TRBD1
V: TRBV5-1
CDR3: CASSSGTGGTGELFF
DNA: TGCGCCAGCAGCTCCGGGACAGGGGGAACCGGGGAGCTGTTTTTT

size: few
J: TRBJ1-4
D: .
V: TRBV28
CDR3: CASTLGGGDEKLFF
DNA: TGTGCCAGCACCCTGGGGGGGGGCGATGAAAAACTGTTTTTT

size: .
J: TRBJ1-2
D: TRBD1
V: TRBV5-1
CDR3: CASSPGGQGGANYGYTF
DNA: TGCGCCAGCAGCCCCGGGGGACAGGGTGGCGCTAACTATGGCTACACCTTC

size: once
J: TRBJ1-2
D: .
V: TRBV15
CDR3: CATSRVGANYGYTF
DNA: TGTGCCACCAGCAGAGTGGGGGCCAACTATGGCTACACCTTC

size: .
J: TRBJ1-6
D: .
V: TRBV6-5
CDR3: CASTKGSYNSPLHF
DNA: TGTGCCAGCACCAAGGGGTCCTATAATTCACCCCTCCACTTT

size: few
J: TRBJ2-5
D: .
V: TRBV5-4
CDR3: CASTGPQETQYF
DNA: TGTGCCAGCACCGGACCTCAAGAGACCCAGTACTTC

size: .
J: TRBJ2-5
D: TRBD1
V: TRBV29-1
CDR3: CSVDREKTQYF
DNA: TGCAGCGTCGACAGGGAAAAAACCCAGTACTTC

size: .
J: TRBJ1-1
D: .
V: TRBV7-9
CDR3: CASSLEPAKEAFF
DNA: TGTGCCAGCAGCTTAGAGCCGGCTAAAGAAGCTTTCTTT

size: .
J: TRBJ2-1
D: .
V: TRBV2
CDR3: CASSYRNLQNNEQFF
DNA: TGTGCCAGCAGTTATCGCAACCTTCAAAACAATGAGCAGTTCTTC

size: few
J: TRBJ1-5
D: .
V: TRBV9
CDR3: CASSVAGQLNQPQHF
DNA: TGTGCCAGCAGCGTAGCAGGACAGCTCAATCAGCCCCAGCATTTT

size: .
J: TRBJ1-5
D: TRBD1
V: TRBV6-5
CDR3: CASRPTGAVVQPQHF
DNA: TGTGCCAGCAGGCCGACAGGGGCGGTGGTTCAGCCCCAGCATTTT

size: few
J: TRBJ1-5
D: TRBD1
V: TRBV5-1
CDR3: CASSPRTGFQPQHF
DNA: TGCGCCAGCAGCCCACGGACAGGGTTTCAGCCCCAGCATTTT

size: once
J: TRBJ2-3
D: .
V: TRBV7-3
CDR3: CASSITTSTDTQYF
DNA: TGTGCCAGCAGTATAACGACTAGCACAGATACGCAGTATTTT

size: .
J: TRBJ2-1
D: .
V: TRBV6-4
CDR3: CASKEDSSYNEQFF
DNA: TGTGCCAGCAAGGAAGATTCGAGCTACAATGAGCAGTTCTTC

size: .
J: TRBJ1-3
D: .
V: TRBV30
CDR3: CAWSVDGTSGNTIYF
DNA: TGTGCCTGGAGTGTGGACGGGACTTCTGGAAACACCATATATTTT

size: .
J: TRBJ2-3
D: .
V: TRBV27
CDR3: CASSLGYTQYF
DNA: TGTGCCAGCAGTTTAGGTTATACGCAGTATTTT

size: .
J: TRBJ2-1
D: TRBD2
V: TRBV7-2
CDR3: CASSPERGGYNEQFF
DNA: TGTGCCAGCAGCCCGGAGCGGGGGGGTTACAATGAGCAGTTCTTC

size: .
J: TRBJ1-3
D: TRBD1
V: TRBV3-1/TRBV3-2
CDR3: CASSQGTGPNTIYF
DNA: TGTGCCAGCAGCCAGGGGACAGGACCAAACACCATATATTTT

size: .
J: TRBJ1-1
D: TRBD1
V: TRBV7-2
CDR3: CASMKTPGQGNTEAFF
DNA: TGTGCCAGCATGAAGACGCCGGGACAGGGAAATACTGAAGCTTTCTTT

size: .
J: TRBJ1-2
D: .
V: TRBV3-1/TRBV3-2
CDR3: CASSQEGYLGGNGYTF
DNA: TGTGCCAGCAGCCAAGAAGGGTACCTCGGGGGGAATGGCTACACCTTC

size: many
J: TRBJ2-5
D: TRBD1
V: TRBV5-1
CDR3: CASSFQPKGTGYQETQYF
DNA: TGCGCCAGCAGCTTCCAGCCAAAGGGGACAGGGTATCAAGAGACCCAGTACTTC

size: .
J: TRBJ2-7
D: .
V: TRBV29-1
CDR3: CSVLRGTGAYEQYF
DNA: TGCAGCGTACTCCGCGGGACTGGTGCCTACGAGCAGTACTTC